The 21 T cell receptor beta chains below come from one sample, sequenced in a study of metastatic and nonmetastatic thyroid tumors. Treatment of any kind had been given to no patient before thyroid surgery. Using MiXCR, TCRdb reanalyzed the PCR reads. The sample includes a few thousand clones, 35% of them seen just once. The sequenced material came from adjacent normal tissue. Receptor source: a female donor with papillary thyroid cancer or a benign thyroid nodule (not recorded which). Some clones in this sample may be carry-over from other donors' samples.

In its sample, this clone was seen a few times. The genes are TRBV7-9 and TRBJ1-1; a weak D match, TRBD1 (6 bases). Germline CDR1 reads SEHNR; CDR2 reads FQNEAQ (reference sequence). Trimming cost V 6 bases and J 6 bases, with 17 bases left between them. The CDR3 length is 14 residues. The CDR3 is CASSLIQGGAEAFF. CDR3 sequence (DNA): TGTGCCAGCAGTTTAATACAGGGTGGCGCTGAAGCTTTCTTT.

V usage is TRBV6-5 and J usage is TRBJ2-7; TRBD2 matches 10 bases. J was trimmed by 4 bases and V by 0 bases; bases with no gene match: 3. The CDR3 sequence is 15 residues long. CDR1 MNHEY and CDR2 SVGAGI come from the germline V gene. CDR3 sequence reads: CASSYSLAGVYEQYF. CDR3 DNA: TGTGCCAGCAGTTACTCGCTAGCGGGAGTGTACGAGCAGTACTTC.

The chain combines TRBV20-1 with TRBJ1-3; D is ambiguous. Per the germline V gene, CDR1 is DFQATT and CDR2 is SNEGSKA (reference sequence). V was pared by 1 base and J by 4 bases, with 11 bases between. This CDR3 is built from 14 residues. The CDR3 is CSARGLGVGNTIYF. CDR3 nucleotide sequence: TGCAGTGCTAGAGGACTCGGGGTCGGAAACACCATATATTTT.

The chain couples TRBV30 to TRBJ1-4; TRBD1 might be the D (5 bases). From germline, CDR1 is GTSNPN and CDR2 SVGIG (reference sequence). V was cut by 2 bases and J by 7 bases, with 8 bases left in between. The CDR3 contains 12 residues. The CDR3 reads CAWSPTGEKLFF. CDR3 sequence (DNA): TGTGCCTGGAGTCCAACAGGTGAAAAACTGTTTTTT.

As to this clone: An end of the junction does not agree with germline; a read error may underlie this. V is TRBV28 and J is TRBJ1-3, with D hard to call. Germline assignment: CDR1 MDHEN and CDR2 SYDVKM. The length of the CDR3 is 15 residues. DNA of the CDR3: TGTGCCAGCAGTTTAGGGCTCTTGTCTGGACACACCATATATTTT. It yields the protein CASSLGLLSGHTIYF. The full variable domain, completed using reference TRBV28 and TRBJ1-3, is DVKVTQSSRYLVKRTGEKVFLECVQDMDHENMFWYRQDPGLGLRLIYFSYDVKMKEKGDIPEGYSVSREKKERFSLILESASTNQTSMYLCASSLGLLSGHTIYFGEGSWLTVV.

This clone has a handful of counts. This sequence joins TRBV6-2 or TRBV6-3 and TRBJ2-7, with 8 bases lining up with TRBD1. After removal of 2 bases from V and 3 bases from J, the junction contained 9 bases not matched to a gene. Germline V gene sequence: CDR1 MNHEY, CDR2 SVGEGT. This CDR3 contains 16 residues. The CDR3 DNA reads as TGTGCCAGCAGTTACGCGGTCCGGACAGGGTGCTACGAGCAGTACTTC. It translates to CASSYAVRTGCYEQYF.

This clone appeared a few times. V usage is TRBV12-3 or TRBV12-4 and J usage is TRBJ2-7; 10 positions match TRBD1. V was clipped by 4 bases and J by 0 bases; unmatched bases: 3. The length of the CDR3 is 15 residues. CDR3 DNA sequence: TGTGCCAGCAGTTCGTGGACAGGGGGCTCCTACGAGCAGTACTTC. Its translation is CASSSWTGGSYEQYF.

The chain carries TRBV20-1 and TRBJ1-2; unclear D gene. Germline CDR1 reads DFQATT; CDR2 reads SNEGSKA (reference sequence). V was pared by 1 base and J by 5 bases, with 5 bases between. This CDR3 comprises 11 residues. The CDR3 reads CSARVWYGYTF. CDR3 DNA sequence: TGCAGTGCTAGAGTTTGGTATGGCTACACCTTC.

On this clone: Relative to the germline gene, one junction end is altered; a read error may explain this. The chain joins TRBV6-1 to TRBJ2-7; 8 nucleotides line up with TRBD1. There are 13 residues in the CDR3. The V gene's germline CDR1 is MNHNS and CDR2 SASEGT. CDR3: CAISSGQDYEQYF. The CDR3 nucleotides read TGTGCCATCAGTTCGGGACAGGACTACGAGCAGTACTTC.

This CDR3 is CAWSVRGYEQYF. The CDR3 DNA follows: TGTGCCTGGAGTGTAAGGGGCTACGAGCAGTACTTC. This chain links TRBV30 with TRBJ2-7, with D tentatively TRBD1 (5 bases). This CDR3 region has 12 residues. V lost 0 bases and J lost 3, with 6 bases in between. Germline V gives CDR1 GTSNPN, CDR2 SVGIG (reference sequence).

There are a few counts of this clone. As DNA, the CDR3 is TGTGCCAGCAGTGGGCACAGGGTGAACAATGAGCAGTTCTTC. Residues: CASSGHRVNNEQFF. V gene TRBV2 combines with J gene TRBJ2-1; tentative D call: TRBD1 (6 bases). V lost 4 bases, J lost 5 bases, and 12 bases lay in between. This CDR3 is built from 14 residues. Germline CDR1 is SNHLY and CDR2 is FYNNEI.

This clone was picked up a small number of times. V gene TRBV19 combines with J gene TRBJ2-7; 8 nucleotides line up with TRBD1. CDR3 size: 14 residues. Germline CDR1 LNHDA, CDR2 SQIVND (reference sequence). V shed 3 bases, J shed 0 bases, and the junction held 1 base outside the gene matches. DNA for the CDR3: TGTGCCAGTAGTATGCAGGGGGCCTCCTACGAGCAGTACTTC. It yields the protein CASSMQGASYEQYF.

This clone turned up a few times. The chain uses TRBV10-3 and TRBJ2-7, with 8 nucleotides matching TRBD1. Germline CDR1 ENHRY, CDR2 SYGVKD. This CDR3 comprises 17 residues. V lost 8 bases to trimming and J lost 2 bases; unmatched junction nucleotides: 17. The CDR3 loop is CAIASFLTGDMAYEQYF. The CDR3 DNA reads TGTGCCATCGCCTCTTTCTTGACAGGGGATATGGCCTACGAGCAGTACTTC.

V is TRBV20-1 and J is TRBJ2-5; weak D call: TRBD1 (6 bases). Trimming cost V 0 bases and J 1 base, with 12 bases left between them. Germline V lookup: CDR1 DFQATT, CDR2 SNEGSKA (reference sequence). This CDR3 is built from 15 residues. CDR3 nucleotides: TGCAGTGCTAGAGAATCCGGACAGATCCAAGAGACCCAGTACTTC. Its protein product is CSARESGQIQETQYF.

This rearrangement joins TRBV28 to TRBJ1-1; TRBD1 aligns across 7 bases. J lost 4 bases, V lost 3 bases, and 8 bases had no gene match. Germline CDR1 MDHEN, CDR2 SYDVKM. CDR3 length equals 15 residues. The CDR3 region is CASSFNPTGPTEAFF. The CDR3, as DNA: TGTGCCAGCAGTTTCAACCCGACAGGGCCCACTGAAGCTTTCTTT.

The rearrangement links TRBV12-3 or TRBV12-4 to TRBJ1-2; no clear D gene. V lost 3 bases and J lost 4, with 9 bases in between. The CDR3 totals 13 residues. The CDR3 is CASSLAQFYGYTF. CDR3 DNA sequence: TGTGCCAGCAGTTTGGCCCAGTTCTATGGCTACACCTTC.

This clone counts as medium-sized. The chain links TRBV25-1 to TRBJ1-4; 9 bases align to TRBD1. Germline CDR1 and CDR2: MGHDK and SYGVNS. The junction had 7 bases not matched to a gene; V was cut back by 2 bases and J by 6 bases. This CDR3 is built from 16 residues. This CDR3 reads CASSEAGNRGHEKLFF. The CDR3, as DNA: TGTGCCAGCAGTGAAGCCGGGAACAGGGGGCATGAAAAACTGTTTTTT. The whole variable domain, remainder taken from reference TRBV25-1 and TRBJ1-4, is EADIYQTPRYLVIGTGKKITLECSQTMGHDKMYWYQQDPGMELHLIHYSYGVNSTEKGDLSSESTVSRIRTEHFPLTLESARPSHTSQYLCASSEAGNRGHEKLFFGSGTQLSVL.

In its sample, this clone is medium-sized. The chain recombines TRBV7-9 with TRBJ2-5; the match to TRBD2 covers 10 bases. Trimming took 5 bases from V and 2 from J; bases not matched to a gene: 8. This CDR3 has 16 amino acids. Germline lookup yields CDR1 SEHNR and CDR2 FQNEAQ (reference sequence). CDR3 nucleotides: TGTGCCAGCAGCGGTTATGGACTAGCGGAACAAGAGACCCAGTACTTC. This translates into CASSGYGLAEQETQYF.

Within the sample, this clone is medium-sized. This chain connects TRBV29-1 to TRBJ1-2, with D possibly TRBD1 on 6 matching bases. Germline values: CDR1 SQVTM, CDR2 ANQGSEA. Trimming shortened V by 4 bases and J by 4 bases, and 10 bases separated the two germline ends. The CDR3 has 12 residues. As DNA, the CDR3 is TGCAGCGTTGGGCAGGGGATCTATGGCTACACCTTC. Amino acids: CSVGQGIYGYTF.

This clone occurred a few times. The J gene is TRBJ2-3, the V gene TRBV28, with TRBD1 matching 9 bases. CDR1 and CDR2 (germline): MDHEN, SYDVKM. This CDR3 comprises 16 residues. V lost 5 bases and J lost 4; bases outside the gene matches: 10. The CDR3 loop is CASSARQGVRPDTQYF. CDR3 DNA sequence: TGTGCCAGCAGTGCCCGACAGGGGGTGAGGCCAGATACGCAGTATTTT.

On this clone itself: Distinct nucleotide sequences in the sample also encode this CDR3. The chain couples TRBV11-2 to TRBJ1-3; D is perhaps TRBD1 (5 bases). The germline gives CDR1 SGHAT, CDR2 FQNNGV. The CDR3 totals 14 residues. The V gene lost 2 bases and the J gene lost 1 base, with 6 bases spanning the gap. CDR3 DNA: TGTGCCAGCAGCTTATGGGGGTCTGGAAACACCATATATTTT. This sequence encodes CASSLWGSGNTIYF.